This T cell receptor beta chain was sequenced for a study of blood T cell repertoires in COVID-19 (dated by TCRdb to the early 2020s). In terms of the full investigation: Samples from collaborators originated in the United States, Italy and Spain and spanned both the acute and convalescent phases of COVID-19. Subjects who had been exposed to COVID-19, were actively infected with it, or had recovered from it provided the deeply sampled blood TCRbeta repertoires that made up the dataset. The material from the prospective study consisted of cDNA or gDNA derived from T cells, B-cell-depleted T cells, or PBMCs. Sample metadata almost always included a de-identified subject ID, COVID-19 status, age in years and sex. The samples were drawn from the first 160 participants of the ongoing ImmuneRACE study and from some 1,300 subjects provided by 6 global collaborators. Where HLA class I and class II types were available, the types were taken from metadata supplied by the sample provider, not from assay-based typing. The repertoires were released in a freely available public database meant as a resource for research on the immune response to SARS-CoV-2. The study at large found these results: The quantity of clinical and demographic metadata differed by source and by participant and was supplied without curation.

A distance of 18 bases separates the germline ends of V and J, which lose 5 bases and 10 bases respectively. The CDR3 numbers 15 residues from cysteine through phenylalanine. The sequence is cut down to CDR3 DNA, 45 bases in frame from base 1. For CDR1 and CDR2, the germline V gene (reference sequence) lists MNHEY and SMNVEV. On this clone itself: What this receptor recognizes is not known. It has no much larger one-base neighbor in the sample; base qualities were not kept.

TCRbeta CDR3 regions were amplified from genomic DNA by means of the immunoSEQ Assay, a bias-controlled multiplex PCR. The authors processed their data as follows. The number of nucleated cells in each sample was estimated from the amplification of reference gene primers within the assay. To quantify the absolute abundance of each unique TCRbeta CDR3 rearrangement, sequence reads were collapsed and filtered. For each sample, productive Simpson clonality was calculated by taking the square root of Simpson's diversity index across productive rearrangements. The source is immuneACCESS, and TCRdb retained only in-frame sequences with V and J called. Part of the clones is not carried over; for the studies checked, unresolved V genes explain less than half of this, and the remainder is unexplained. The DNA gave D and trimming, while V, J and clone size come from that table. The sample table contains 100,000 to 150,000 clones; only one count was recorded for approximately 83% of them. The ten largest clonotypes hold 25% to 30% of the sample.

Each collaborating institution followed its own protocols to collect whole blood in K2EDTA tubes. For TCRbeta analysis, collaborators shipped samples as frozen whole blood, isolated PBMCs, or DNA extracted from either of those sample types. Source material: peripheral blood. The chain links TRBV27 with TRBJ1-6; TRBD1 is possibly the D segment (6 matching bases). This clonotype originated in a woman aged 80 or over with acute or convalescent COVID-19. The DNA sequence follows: TGTGCCAGCAGTCTGAATCGACAGGTGGGCTCACCCCTCCACTTT. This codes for CASSLNRQVGSPLHF.